What follows are 7 T cell receptor beta chains derived from one specimen sequenced in a study of long-term antiretroviral therapy in people with HIV. Investigators performed immunoSEQ version v3.0 at survey level. Sequencing was performed with immunoSEQ multiplex PCR; in TCRdb, only in-frame clones are kept and a portion is missing. This table holds 26,000 or so clones, around 83% found once. The specimen was unsorted PBMCs, collected 1.9 years after starting antiretroviral therapy. The receptors were gathered from a woman aged 25 to 39 with HIV.

The chain employs TRBV11-2 and TRBJ1-1; D remains unclear. The CDR3 has 13 residues. V was trimmed by 1 base and J by 8 bases, leaving 11 bases between them. Germline CDR1 SGHAT, CDR2 FQNNGV. The CDR3 is CASSLVGLEEAFF. CDR3 nucleotides: TGTGCCAGCAGCTTAGTAGGACTCGAAGAAGCTTTCTTT.

The genes are TRBV19 and TRBJ1-2; D is perhaps TRBD1 (5 bases). The V gene's germline CDR1 is LNHDA and CDR2 SQIVND (reference sequence). The length of the CDR3 is 16 residues. The ends were cut back, 3 bases at V and 4 bases at J, with 18 bases in the middle. The CDR3 spells CASSIPGLIKGYGYTF. The CDR3 DNA sequence: TGTGCCAGTAGTATCCCGGGACTTATCAAGGGCTATGGCTACACCTTC.

The chain links TRBV27 to TRBJ1-6; the D is unclear. CDR3 length equals 16 residues. Germline lookup yields CDR1 MNHEY and CDR2 SMNVEV (reference sequence). With 6 bases removed from V and 13 bases from J, the gap between germline ends came to 25 bases. In nucleotides, the CDR3 is TGTGCCAGCAGCTCTCTAAAACAAGGGCGGATTTCGCCCCTCCACTTT. Translating gives CASSSLKQGRISPLHF.

The rearrangement links TRBV6-5 to TRBJ1-1; D gene ambiguous. CDR1 is MNHEY, CDR2 SVGAGI, per germline. The CDR3 totals 15 residues. V dropped 0 bases and J dropped 0 bases, with 8 bases sitting between them. The CDR3: CASSYSQRMNTEAFF. DNA of the CDR3: TGTGCCAGCAGTTACTCGCAACGGATGAACACTGAAGCTTTCTTT.

The chain joins TRBV5-1 to TRBJ1-1, with D unclear. V was clipped by 1 base and J by 0 bases, with 10 bases between them. This CDR3 is 15 amino acids long. From germline, CDR1 is SGHRS and CDR2 YFSETQ. This chain's CDR3 is CASSLSPEMNTEAFF. The CDR3 DNA sequence: TGCGCCAGCAGCTTGTCGCCGGAAATGAACACTGAAGCTTTCTTT. Full variable domain (rest looked up from reference TRBV5-1 and TRBJ1-1): KAGVTQTPRYLIKTRGQQVTLSCSPISGHRSVSWYQQTPGQGLQFLFEYFSETQRNKGNFPGRFSGRQFSNSRSEMNVSTLELGDSALYLCASSLSPEMNTEAFFGQGTRLTVV.

The genes are TRBV7-9 and TRBJ1-1; 7 nucleotides match TRBD1. This CDR3 spans 16 amino acids. Germline lookup yields CDR1 SEHNR and CDR2 FQNEAQ (reference sequence). V trimming: 5 bases; J trimming: 1 base; junction bases outside the gene matches: 10. The DNA for the CDR3 is TGTGCCAGCAGCCGAGCGACAGGGCTCGGGAACACTGAAGCTTTCTTT. Its translation: CASSRATGLGNTEAFF. Variable domain in full (rest from reference TRBV7-9 and TRBJ1-1): DTGVSQNPRHKITKRGQNVTFRCDPISEHNRLYWYRQTLGQGPEFLTYFQNEAQLEKSRLLSDRFSAERPKGSFSTLEIQRTEQGDSAMYLCASSRATGLGNTEAFFGQGTRLTVV.

This clone appeared a few times. CDR3 DNA: TGTGCCAGCAGCTTAGCGGTTACAACTGAAGCTTTCTTT. Translating gives CASSLAVTTEAFF. The rearrangement links TRBV5-5 to TRBJ1-1; D is uncertain. Trimming stripped 2 bases from V and 5 bases from J, with 10 bases between. CDR1 and CDR2 from the germline V gene are SGHKS and YYEKEE (reference sequence). This CDR3 has 13 residues.